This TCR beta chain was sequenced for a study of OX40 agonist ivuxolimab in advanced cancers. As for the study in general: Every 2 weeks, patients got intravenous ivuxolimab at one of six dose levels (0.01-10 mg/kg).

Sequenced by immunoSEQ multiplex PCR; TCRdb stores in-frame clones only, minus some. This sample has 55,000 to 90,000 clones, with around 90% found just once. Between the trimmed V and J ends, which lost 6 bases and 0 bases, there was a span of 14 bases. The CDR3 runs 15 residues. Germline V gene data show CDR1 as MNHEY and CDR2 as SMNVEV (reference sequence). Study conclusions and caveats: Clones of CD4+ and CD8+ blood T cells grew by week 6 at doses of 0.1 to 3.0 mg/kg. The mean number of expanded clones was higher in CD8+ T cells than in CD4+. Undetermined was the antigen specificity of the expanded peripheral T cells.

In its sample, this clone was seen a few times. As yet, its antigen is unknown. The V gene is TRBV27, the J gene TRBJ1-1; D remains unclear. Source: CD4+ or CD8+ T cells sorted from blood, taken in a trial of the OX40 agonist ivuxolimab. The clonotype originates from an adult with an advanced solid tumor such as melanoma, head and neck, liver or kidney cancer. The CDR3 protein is CASRRSGLLNTEAFF. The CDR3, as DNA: TGTGCCAGCAGGCGCTCAGGACTGCTGAACACTGAAGCTTTCTTT.